This T cell receptor beta chain was recovered during a study of control samples from healthy donors and cancer patients. Sequencing was performed with immunoSEQ multiplex PCR; in TCRdb, only in-frame clones are kept and a portion is missing. The table records 110,000 or so clones, roughly 90% of them present only once. V lost 4 bases and J 0 bases, leaving 15 bases between the germline ends. The CDR3 has 16 amino acids. Germline V gene lookup returns CDR1 SGHRS and CDR2 YFSETQ. This chain links TRBV5-1 with TRBJ2-3; D gene ambiguous. Sequencing was done on a sample of blood. The clonotype comes from a man in his forties or fifties in good health. CDR3 protein: CASSLSGPLSTDTQYF. The CDR3 DNA reads as TGCGCCAGCAGCCTATCAGGCCCGCTTAGCACAGATACGCAGTATTTT.